The 6 T cell receptor beta chains below all came from one sample that was sequenced in a study of cytomegalovirus exposure and HLA in healthy donors. Clones were read by immunoSEQ multiplex PCR, and TCRdb kept only the in-frame ones, dropping some. Of about 260,000 clones listed, 90% were seen once; the top ten hold approximately 3.1%. The sequencing sample was made of PBMCs. Receptors originate from a woman in her twenties or thirties in good health and CMV-seronegative.

The V call is TRBV9, the J call TRBJ1-1; weak D call: TRBD1 (5 bases). The germline CDR1 and CDR2 sequences are SGDLS and YYNGEE. CDR3 size: 15 residues. V lost 3 bases and J 1 base, leaving 13 bases between the germline ends. The CDR3 reads CASSAGPGRNTEAFF. CDR3 coding DNA: TGTGCCAGCAGCGCGGGACCGGGACGGAACACTGAAGCTTTCTTT.

This chain connects TRBV29-1 to TRBJ1-5; tentatively, D is TRBD1 (6 bases). The V gene lost 4 bases and the J gene lost 2 bases, with 15 bases spanning the gap. Germline CDR1 and CDR2: SQVTM and ANQGSEA. The length of the CDR3 is 15 residues. DNA for the CDR3: TGCAGCGTTGGGGGGGCCGGTGCGGGCAATCAGCCCCAGCATTTT. Amino acid sequence: CSVGGAGAGNQPQHF.

The chain couples TRBV9 to TRBJ1-5; no clear D. V was pared by 1 base and J by 0 bases, with 5 bases between. The CDR3 has 14 residues. CDR1 and CDR2 (germline): SGDLS, YYNGEE. Here the CDR3 DNA reads TGTGCCAGCAGCGTAACGGATAGCAATCAGCCCCAGCATTTT. It is translated as CASSVTDSNQPQHF.

The chain is built from TRBV5-6 and TRBJ2-1; 7 bases fit TRBD1. CDR1 and CDR2 from the germline V gene are SGHDT and YYEEEE. V shed 4 bases, J shed 6 bases, and the junction held 7 bases outside the gene matches. CDR3 length equals 14 residues. CDR3 DNA sequence: TGTGCCAGCAGCACCGGGACAGAGGTCAATGAGCAGTTCTTC. Residues: CASSTGTEVNEQFF.

The chain is built from TRBV2 and TRBJ2-2; D gene ambiguous. From germline, CDR1 is SNHLY and CDR2 FYNNEI. With 7 bases removed from V and 0 bases from J, the gap between germline ends came to 9 bases. The CDR3 runs 14 residues. The CDR3 here is CASKWSPNTGELFF. For the CDR3, the DNA is TGTGCCAGCAAATGGTCACCGAACACCGGGGAGCTGTTTTTT.

The genes are TRBV25-1 and TRBJ2-1, with 11 bases that match TRBD2. The CDR3 runs 15 residues. J gave up 8 bases and V 2 bases, and 5 bases lay outside the gene matches. The V gene's germline CDR1 is MGHDK and CDR2 SYGVNS. The chain's CDR3 is CASSEKIAGGHEQFF. CDR3 DNA: TGTGCCAGCAGTGAAAAAATAGCGGGAGGGCATGAGCAGTTCTTC.